This T cell receptor (beta chain) was profiled in a study of OX40 agonist ivuxolimab in advanced cancers. Germline loops: CDR1 MNHNS, CDR2 SASEGT. The CDR3 sequence is 15 residues long. V lost 5 bases, J lost 3 bases, and 8 bases stayed unmatched. The method was immunoSEQ multiplex PCR; TCRdb's version includes in-frame clones alone and lacks a portion of them. The table lists about 62,000 clones, about 85% of them singletons. Regarding the study as a whole: Among some nonresponders, normalized T-cell clonal expansion was also low. In the 0.1 to 3.0 mg/kg range, CD4+ and CD8+ blood T cells had expanded clonally by week 6. Expanded peripheral T cells had an undetermined antigen specificity.

Excluded were patients having autoimmune disease history or systemic immunosuppression. About this clone itself: The target antigen is unknown.

The clonotype originates from an adult with an advanced solid tumor such as melanoma, head and neck, liver or kidney cancer. The starting material was CD4+ or CD8+ T cells sorted from blood, obtained in a trial of the OX40 agonist ivuxolimab. The V gene is TRBV6-1, the J gene TRBJ2-7, with TRBD1 identical over 9 bases. The CDR3 loop reads CASSSGTGLGYEQYF. DNA for the CDR3: TGTGCCAGCAGTTCCGGGACAGGGTTAGGCTACGAGCAGTACTTC.